This T cell receptor beta chain was recovered during a study of tumor-infiltrating lymphocytes in primary liver carcinoma. About the study: Men and women, 30 to 69 years of age, made up the patients.

In the case of this clonotype: What it recognizes is unknown. The junction does not match germline at one end; this may be a read error.

Researchers generated TCR beta cDNA from about 530 ng of total RNA, relying on a constant-region primer. Nested multiplex PCR, run for three rounds with slightly modified ARM-PCR, yielded TCR beta libraries. Running 9 to 10 cycles apiece, the first two PCR rounds relied on TRBV1-TRBV30 forward primers together with a C-beta reverse primer. TCRdb independently ran MiXCR on the multiplex PCR reads; one entry per CDR3 protein. The profile shows around 32,000 distinct CDR3 sequences, over 65% of them singletons. The V gene's germline CDR1 is MNHNY and CDR2 SVGAGI (reference sequence). The CDR3 length is 15 residues. The study, taken as a whole, reports: A small share of top clones, only about 7.5-24%, was found in all five tumor regions.

Unsorted bulk tissue of about 19-31 mg yielded co-extracted RNA and DNA. Cases comprised patients with primary liver carcinoma who received surgical resection. Each tumor sample had over 80% viable tumor cells. The sample taken for sequencing was liver tumor tissue from sampling region 5. Subset given: tumor region T5, tumor centre. This clonotype was obtained from a man aged 40-50 years with primary liver carcinoma and hepatitis B virus infection. The chain joins TRBV6-6 to TRBJ2-3; 7 nucleotides agree with TRBD2. The CDR3 DNA reads as TGTACCAGCAGTCCCCATGCTAGCGGAACAGATATGCAGTATTTT. This encodes CTSSPHASGTDMQYF.